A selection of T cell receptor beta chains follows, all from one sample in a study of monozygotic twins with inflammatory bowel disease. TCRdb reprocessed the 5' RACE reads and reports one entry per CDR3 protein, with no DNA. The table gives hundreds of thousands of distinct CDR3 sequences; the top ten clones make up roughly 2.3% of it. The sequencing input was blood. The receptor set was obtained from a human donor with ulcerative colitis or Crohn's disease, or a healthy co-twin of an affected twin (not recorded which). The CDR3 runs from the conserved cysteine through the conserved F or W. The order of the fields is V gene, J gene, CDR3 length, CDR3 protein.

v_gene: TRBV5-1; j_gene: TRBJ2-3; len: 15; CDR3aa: CASSRTSPLTDTQYF
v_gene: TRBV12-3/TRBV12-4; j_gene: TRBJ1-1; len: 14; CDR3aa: CASSLHIMSTEAFF
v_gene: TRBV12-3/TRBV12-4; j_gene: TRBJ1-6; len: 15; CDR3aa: CASTLRDSYNSPLHF
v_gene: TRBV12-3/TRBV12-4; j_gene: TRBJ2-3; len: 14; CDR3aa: CASSWAVSTDTQYF
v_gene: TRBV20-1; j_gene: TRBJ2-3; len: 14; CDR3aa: CSAPRPGSTHTQYF
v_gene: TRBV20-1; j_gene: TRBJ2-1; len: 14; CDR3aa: CSATGQGYANEQFF
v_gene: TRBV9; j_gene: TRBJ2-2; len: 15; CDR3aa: CASSVAPGDTGELFF
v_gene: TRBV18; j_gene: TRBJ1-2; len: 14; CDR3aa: CASSPDRDPYGYTF
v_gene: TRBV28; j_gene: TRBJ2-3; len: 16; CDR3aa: CASSFLGGRRTDTQYF
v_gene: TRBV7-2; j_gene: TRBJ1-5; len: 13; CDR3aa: CASSSDGNQPQHF
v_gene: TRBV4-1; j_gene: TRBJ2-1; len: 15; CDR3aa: CASSQDLSSHNEQFF
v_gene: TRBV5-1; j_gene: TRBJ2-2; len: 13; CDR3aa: CASFKGDTGELFF
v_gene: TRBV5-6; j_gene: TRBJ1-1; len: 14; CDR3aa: CASSFTPGSTEAFF
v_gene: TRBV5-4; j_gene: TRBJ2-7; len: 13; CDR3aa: CASSVGSAYEQYF
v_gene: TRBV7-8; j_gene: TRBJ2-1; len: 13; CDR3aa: CASSLESGGEQFF
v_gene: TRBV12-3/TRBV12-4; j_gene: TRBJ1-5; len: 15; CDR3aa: CASSFGQTPEQPQHF
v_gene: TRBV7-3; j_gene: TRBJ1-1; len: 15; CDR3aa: CASSLNRAKNTEAFF
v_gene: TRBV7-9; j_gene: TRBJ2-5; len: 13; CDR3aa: CASSLTTGETQYF
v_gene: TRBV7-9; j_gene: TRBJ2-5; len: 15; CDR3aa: CASSLPGLAQETQYF
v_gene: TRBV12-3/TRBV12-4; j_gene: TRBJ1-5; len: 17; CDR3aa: CASSLRADRGSNQPQHF
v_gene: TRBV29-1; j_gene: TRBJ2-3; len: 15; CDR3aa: CSVEATRGGANTQYF
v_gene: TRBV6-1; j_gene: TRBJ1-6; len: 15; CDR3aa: CASKSGQGANSPLHF
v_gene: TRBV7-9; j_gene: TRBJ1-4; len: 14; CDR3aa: CASSPDSSNEKLFF
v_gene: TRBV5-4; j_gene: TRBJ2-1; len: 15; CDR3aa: CASSFQDSMDNEQFF
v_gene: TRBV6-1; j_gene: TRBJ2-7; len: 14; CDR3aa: CASSPWRVAYEQYF
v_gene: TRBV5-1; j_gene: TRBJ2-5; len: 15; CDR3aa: CASSLELGRMETQYF
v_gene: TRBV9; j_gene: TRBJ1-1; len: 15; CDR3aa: CASSVEGGRDTEAFF
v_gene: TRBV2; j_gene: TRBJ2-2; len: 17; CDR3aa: CASSDASGGLNTGELFF
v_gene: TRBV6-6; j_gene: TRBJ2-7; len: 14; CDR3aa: CASSYGLEGYEQYF
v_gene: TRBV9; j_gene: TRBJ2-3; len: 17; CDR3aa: CASSVGWGGYTTDTQYF
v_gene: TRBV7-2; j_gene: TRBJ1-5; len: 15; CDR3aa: CASSLVGDSNQPQHF
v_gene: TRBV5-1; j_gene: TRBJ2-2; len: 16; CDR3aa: CASSSLRTGLAGELFF
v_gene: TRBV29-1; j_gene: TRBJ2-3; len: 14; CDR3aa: CSVEDRVGADTQYF
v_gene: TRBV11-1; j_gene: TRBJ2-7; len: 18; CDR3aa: CASSGPGQGFGRPYEQYF
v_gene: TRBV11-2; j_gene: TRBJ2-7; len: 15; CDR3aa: CASSLVPEEGYEQYF
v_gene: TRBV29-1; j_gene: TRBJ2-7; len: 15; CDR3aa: CSVVGQTQGPYEQYF
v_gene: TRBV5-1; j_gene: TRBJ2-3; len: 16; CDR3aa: CASSLGTVVGTDTQYF
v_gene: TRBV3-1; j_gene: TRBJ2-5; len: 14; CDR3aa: CASSQAPGMETQYF
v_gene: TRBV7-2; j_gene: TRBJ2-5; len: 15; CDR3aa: CASSELAISGETQYF
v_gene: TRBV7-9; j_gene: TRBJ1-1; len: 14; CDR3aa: CASSFAEGGRAAFF
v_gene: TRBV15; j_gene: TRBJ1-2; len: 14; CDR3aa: CATSKGQGDYGYTF